This T cell receptor (beta chain) was sequenced in a study of T cells after yellow fever vaccination (dated by TCRdb to the late 2010s). Notes on the research overall: The SMART-Seq v4 Ultra Low Input RNA kit was used to prepare libraries from fractions with low cell numbers. Blood samples were taken at several timepoints before and after primary and secondary immunization, and bulk PBMC replicates and cell subsets were isolated. To follow T-cell clones before and after both primary and booster YFV17D yellow fever vaccination, bulk TCR alpha and beta repertoires underwent longitudinal sequencing. Two healthy male donors made up the cohort, one aged 18 to 30 years and the other aged 30 to 40 years. Findings and caveats that apply to the study as a whole: After the booster, most of the clones that had expanded following primary vaccination were detected again (almost 98% of CD4 and 80% to 90% of CD8), which suggests that memory was broadly maintained. FACS-sorted repertoires could contain abundant contaminating clonotypes from the bulk population, so computational filtering was required. Only a couple of donors were included in the study, so the extent to which the findings can be generalized is limited. A small fraction of clonotypes appeared in both the CD4 and CD8 compartments, likely as a result of convergent recombination. The secondary T-cell response was weaker than the primary response but faster, peaking on day 5 instead of day 15.

The CDR3 goes from the cysteine to the phenylalanine over 13 residues. Only the CDR3 region is kept as DNA, spanning 39 bases read in frame from base 1. The germline V gene yields SQVTM for CDR1 and ANQGSEA for CDR2. V is shortened by 8 bases, J by 2 bases, and the region joining them spans 13 bases. The treatment or condition label corresponds to: live attenuated yellow fever vaccine strain. A standard Ficoll-Paque protocol was used to isolate PBMCs from peripheral blood. Dynabeads CD4 and CD8 positive selection kits were used to isolate the CD4 and CD8 T-cell fractions. RNA was extracted with TriZol from bulk PBMCs, CD4 and CD8 fractions, and dextramer-positive and dextramer-negative fractions. TCR cDNA was made using 5'RACE template switching, a step that added a universal primer site and unique molecular identifiers. Priming of cDNA synthesis was performed from both the TCR alpha and TCR beta constant segments. Two PCR steps were used to amplify libraries, with sample barcodes and sequencing adapters being added in the second step. Sequencing of libraries was done on Illumina HiSeq 2500 (2x100 bp) or NovaSeq (2x150 bp). In the original analysis: MIGEC handled demultiplexing of reads and collapsing into UMI consensus sequences, while MiXCR performed V(D)J alignment. Clonotypes responding to the vaccine were identified with edgeR on replicate PBMC samples, with the criteria of FDR below 0.01 and a log2 fold change above 5 up to day 15. Each bulk clonotype received a CD4 or CD8 identity based on whether the sequenced CD4 or CD8 repertoire contained that clonotype at higher abundance. TCRdb trimmed the raw reads at Q25, called clones with MiXCR and kept productive beta chains. A single entry per CDR3 protein holds the most common genes and DNA from its merged rows. The V and J calls shown here were made by TCRdb, not taken from the authors' results. This sample holds about 120,000 distinct CDR3 sequences; around 6.7% were observed only once. The ten largest make up 2.7% of the sample.

This clonotype came up many times. Its antigen target is currently unknown. No much larger clonotype is one base removed from it; base qualities were not supplied. This specimen was CD4+ T cells sorted from PBMCs, taken roughly 46 days after the first yellow fever vaccination. The V gene is TRBV29-1 and the J gene is TRBJ2-1; TRBD2 is perhaps the D gene, given 5 matching bases. The sequence came from a man in his late teens or twenties who received the YFV17D yellow fever vaccine. The sequence in DNA is TGCAGCTACCCGGGGTGGGCCTACAATGAGCAGTTCTTC. Its product reads: CSYPGWAYNEQFF.